One and the same sample provided the 11 T cell receptor beta chains below, sequenced in a study of T cells in localized non-small cell lung cancer. TCRdb's table, derived via immunoSEQ multiplex PCR, lists solely in-frame clones and lacks some. The data show some 37,000 clones, with approximately 88% seen just once and approximately 2.6% held by the top ten. Here the sequenced sample was peripheral blood, taken before any cancer treatment. These receptors were taken from a woman between 40 and 69 years old with stage I lung adenocarcinoma.

J is TRBJ2-5 and V is TRBV15, with no clear D. The CDR3 is 14 amino acids. Germline V gives CDR1 LNHNV, CDR2 YYDKDF (reference sequence). V gave up 6 bases and J gave up 3 bases, with 14 bases separating them. DNA of the CDR3: TGTGCCACCAGACATTCAGCACAAAAAGAGACCCAGTACTTC. This encodes CATRHSAQKETQYF.

The chain couples TRBV11-3 to TRBJ2-5; D ambiguous. This CDR3 has 13 residues. Trimming shortened V by 2 bases and J by 4 bases, and 8 bases separated the two germline ends. The germline CDR1 and CDR2 sequences are SGHNT and YENEEA. The CDR3 sequence: CASSLRARETQYF. As DNA, the CDR3 is TGTGCCAGCAGCTTAAGGGCGCGAGAGACCCAGTACTTC.

Notes on this clone: A read error may produce the germline difference seen at one junction end. The chain couples TRBV28 to TRBJ2-7; D possibly matches TRBD1 or TRBD2 (5 bases each). This CDR3 spans 14 amino acids. Germline CDR1 is MDHEN and CDR2 is SYDVKM. CDR3 sequence: CASSWGTVSYEQYF. The DNA for the CDR3 is TGTGCCAGTAGTTGGGGGACCGTCTCCTACGAGCAGTACTTC.

The chain has TRBV5-1 and TRBJ1-1, with a possible D match to TRBD1 (5 bases). Germline V gives CDR1 SGHRS, CDR2 YFSETQ. With 1 base removed from V and 3 bases from J, the gap between germline ends came to 7 bases. This CDR3 is built from 13 residues. The CDR3 reads CASSLQGDTEAFF. The CDR3 nucleotides read TGCGCCAGCAGCTTGCAGGGCGACACTGAAGCTTTCTTT.

V gene TRBV2 combines with J gene TRBJ2-3; 7 bases are shared with TRBD1. Germline V gene data show CDR1 as SNHLY and CDR2 as FYNNEI. Trimming cost V 7 bases and J 2 bases; bases outside gene matches: 6. This CDR3 has 14 amino acids. The DNA of the CDR3 is TGTGCCAGCAACAGGGGAGCACCCACAGATACGCAGTATTTT. Residues: CASNRGAPTDTQYF.

The V gene is TRBV10-3, the J gene TRBJ2-7; 8 nucleotides match TRBD1. Germline trimming cut 0 bases from V and 6 bases from J; bases unmatched to any gene: 10. This CDR3 contains 16 residues. Germline values: CDR1 ENHRY, CDR2 SYGVKD. The CDR3 DNA sequence: TGTGCCATCAGTGAGTCGACAGCAGGGGGCCGAGGCGAGCAGTACTTC. Amino acids: CAISESTAGGRGEQYF.

The J gene is TRBJ2-1, the V gene TRBV2; TRBD1 is a possible D gene (5 bases). The CDR3 runs to 14 residues. Germline V lookup: CDR1 SNHLY, CDR2 FYNNEI. Trimming took 6 bases from V and 8 from J, leaving 17 bases between them. The CDR3 is CASSALLTEDEQFF. The CDR3 coding sequence is TGTGCCAGCAGCGCACTATTGACAGAGGATGAGCAGTTCTTC.

The chain uses TRBV2 and TRBJ2-2; TRBD2 might be the D (6 bases). Trimming took off 6 bases at V and 0 bases at J, with 8 bases between the two ends. The CDR3 runs to 14 residues. Germline V gene lookup returns CDR1 SNHLY and CDR2 FYNNEI. The CDR3 coding sequence is TGTGCCAGCAGCAGGGAGGCGAACACCGGGGAGCTGTTTTTT. This gives the protein CASSREANTGELFF.

The CDR3 here is CASSLAISETQYF. CDR3 nucleotides: TGTGCCAGCAGCTTAGCGATAAGCGAGACCCAGTACTTC. The rearrangement uses TRBV7-9 and TRBJ2-5; no definite D call. Trimming pared 0 bases from V and 5 bases from J, leaving 7 bases between. This CDR3 is built from 13 residues. CDR1 and CDR2 (germline): SEHNR, FQNEAQ (reference sequence).

The chain combines TRBV9 with TRBJ2-1, with TRBD2 identical over 14 bases. V trimming: 4 bases; J trimming: 1 base; junction bases outside the gene matches: 7. The germline CDR1 and CDR2 sequences are SGDLS and YYNGEE. CDR3 length: 18 amino acids. The CDR3 DNA reads as TGTGCCAGCAGCTCACGACTAGCGGGAGGGCATTCCTACAATGAGCAGTTCTTC. Its protein product is CASSSRLAGGHSYNEQFF.

CDR3 residues: CATSRSQGSEQYF. CDR3 in DNA: TGTGCCACCAGCAGGTCTCAGGGGAGCGAGCAGTACTTC. The chain employs TRBV15 and TRBJ2-7, with D maybe TRBD1 (6 bases). Germline CDR1 and CDR2: LNHNV and YYDKDF (reference sequence). V was clipped by 3 bases and J by 6 bases, with 12 bases between them. CDR3 size: 13 residues.